These T cell receptor beta chains were read from a single sample in a study of blood T cell repertoires in COVID-19. Profiling relied on immunoSEQ multiplex PCR, and the TCRdb table lists in-frame clones only, not all of them. The sample comprises under 60,000 clones, around four fifths of which are singletons, and approximately 5.7% rests with the top ten. The sample comprised peripheral blood. Receptor source: a human donor in a cohort sampled during active COVID-19. Each CDR3 is given with its conserved first and last residue. The D gene is left open where the match is weak. Expanded clones get a size class; other rows say once, few or many, or leave the size out.

abundance	d_gene	v_gene	j_gene	CDR3aa	CDR3nt
-	-	TRBV19	TRBJ1-2	CASIPDTARRGYTF	TGTGCCAGTATCCCCGACACGGCCAGGCGTGGCTACACCTTC
-	TRBD1	TRBV11-3	TRBJ2-2	CASSSGQVRTGELFF	TGTGCCAGCAGCTCCGGACAGGTAAGGACCGGGGAGCTGTTTTTT
-	-	TRBV19	TRBJ1-3	CASSIGRGVGNTIYF	TGTGCCAGTAGTATCGGCAGGGGTGTTGGAAACACCATATATTTT
few	-	TRBV24-1	TRBJ1-2	CATSDLTAGPNYGYTF	TGTGCCACCAGTGATTTGACGGCAGGGCCTAACTATGGCTACACCTTC
few	-	TRBV28	TRBJ1-3	CATCRGKGNTIYF	TGTGCCACTTGCCGAGGGAAGGGAAACACCATATATTTT
-	-	TRBV7-2	TRBJ2-5	CASSSGAATQYF	TGTGCCAGCAGCTCAGGGGCGGCGACCCAGTACTTC
-	-	TRBV9	TRBJ2-2	CASSVAQAANTGELFF	TGTGCCAGCAGCGTAGCCCAGGCCGCGAACACCGGGGAGCTGTTTTTT
medium-sized	TRBD1	TRBV6-4	TRBJ2-6	CASSDSRQGSGANVLTF	TGTGCCAGCAGTGACTCGAGACAGGGCTCTGGGGCCAACGTCCTGACTTTC
-	TRBD1	TRBV3-1/TRBV3-2	TRBJ2-2	CASRGAGGSTGELFF	TGTGCCAGCAGAGGTGCAGGGGGCTCAACCGGGGAGCTGTTTTTT
-	-	TRBV27	TRBJ1-2	CASSSTARNYGYTF	TGTGCCAGCAGTTCAACAGCCCGAAACTATGGCTACACCTTC
once	TRBD2	TRBV5-6	TRBJ2-3	CASSSTSDRTDTQYF	TGTGCCAGCAGCTCGACTAGCGACCGAACAGATACGCAGTATTTT
-	TRBD2	TRBV28	TRBJ2-3	CASSPMTSGGATGAQYF	TGTGCCAGCAGTCCAATGACTAGCGGGGGGGCCACTGGGGCGCAGTATTTT
-	-	TRBV9	TRBJ2-3	CASSVGRGAQADTQYF	TGTGCCAGCAGCGTAGGGCGGGGAGCTCAGGCAGATACGCAGTATTTT
-	-	TRBV4-3	TRBJ2-3	CASSQTLGATDTQYF	TGCGCCAGCAGCCAAACGTTAGGGGCCACAGATACGCAGTATTTT
-	TRBD1	TRBV5-4	TRBJ2-4	CASSLASTGYQNIQYF	TGTGCCAGCAGCTTGGCCTCGACAGGGTATCAAAACATTCAGTACTTC
-	-	TRBV30	TRBJ2-1	CAWSVRGNEQFF	TGTGCCTGGAGTGTACGGGGGAATGAGCAGTTCTTC
-	TRBD1	TRBV4-3	TRBJ1-2	CASSPLTGNYGYTF	TGCGCCAGCAGCCCATTGACAGGGAACTATGGCTACACCTTC
-	-	TRBV4-1	TRBJ1-2	CASSQAPDSYGYTF	TGCGCCAGCAGCCAAGCCCCGGACAGCTATGGCTACACCTTC
once	-	TRBV30	TRBJ1-2	CAWSAPSGGVRGYTF	TGTGCCTGGAGTGCCCCGTCAGGCGGGGTGCGGGGCTACACCTTC
-	-	TRBV19	TRBJ1-6	CASSTGQSYNSPLHF	TGTGCCAGTAGTACAGGACAGTCATATAATTCACCCCTCCACTTT
-	-	TRBV6-5	TRBJ2-5	CASKRAEGRETQYF	TGTGCCAGCAAGAGGGCGGAGGGCCGGGAGACCCAGTACTTC
-	-	TRBV6-5	TRBJ1-2	CASTEGRGSFYGYTF	TGTGCCAGCACCGAAGGCAGGGGATCCTTTTATGGCTACACCTTC
-	TRBD2	TRBV6-2/TRBV6-3	TRBJ2-1	CASSYGGLLLRGKNNEQFF	TGTGCCAGCAGTTACGGGGGACTACTCCTTAGGGGCAAAAACAATGAGCAGTTCTTC
-	TRBD1	TRBV6-2/TRBV6-3	TRBJ1-2	CASSYSTGTGVSYGYTF	TGTGCCAGCAGTTACTCGACAGGGACAGGGGTGTCCTATGGCTACACCTTC
once	TRBD2	TRBV2	TRBJ2-5	CASYPGTSGGRETQYF	TGTGCCAGCTACCCCGGGACTAGCGGGGGCAGGGAGACCCAGTACTTC
-	-	TRBV18	TRBJ2-3	CASSPDSGDTQYF	TGTGCCAGCTCACCAGATAGCGGAGATACGCAGTATTTT
-	TRBD1	TRBV15	TRBJ2-1	CATSQGARNEQFF	TGTGCCACCAGTCAGGGGGCGCGCAATGAGCAGTTCTTC
-	-	TRBV5-1	TRBJ2-1	CASSDSGNEQFF	TGCGCCAGCAGCGATTCGGGGAATGAGCAGTTCTTC
-	TRBD1	TRBV5-1	TRBJ1-1	CASRGQGKNTEAFF	TGCGCCAGCAGGGGACAGGGAAAGAACACTGAAGCTTTCTTT
-	TRBD1	TRBV7-6	TRBJ2-7	CASSTRDREEQYF	TGTGCCAGCAGCACGCGGGACAGGGAAGAGCAGTACTTC
-	-	TRBV30	TRBJ1-6	CAWSVLSVQNSPLHF	TGTGCCTGGAGTGTACTATCAGTCCAGAATTCACCCCTCCACTTT
-	TRBD1	TRBV10-3	TRBJ1-6	CAISGQGDNSPLHF	TGTGCCATCAGTGGACAGGGAGATAATTCACCCCTCCACTTT
-	-	TRBV7-2	TRBJ2-7	CASSLGSDFVATQYF	TGTGCCAGCAGCTTAGGTTCGGACTTTGTAGCTACTCAGTACTTC
few	-	TRBV11-2	TRBJ1-6	CASSPIRSNSPLHF	TGTGCCAGCAGCCCCATAAGAAGCAATTCACCCCTCCACTTT
-	TRBD1	TRBV6-5	TRBJ1-2	CASRDRERGYGYTF	TGTGCCAGCAGGGACAGGGAGAGGGGCTATGGCTACACCTTC
-	-	TRBV2	TRBJ1-1	CASSLDGGFRAFF	TGTGCCAGCTCATTGGACGGGGGATTTCGAGCTTTCTTT
-	-	TRBV30	TRBJ1-1	CAWSRGSWVRGPTEAFF	TGTGCCTGGAGTAGGGGGAGTTGGGTTCGAGGGCCCACTGAAGCTTTCTTT
-	-	TRBV12-3/TRBV12-4	TRBJ1-2	CASNEGTAYGYTF	TGTGCCAGCAACGAAGGGACTGCATATGGCTACACCTTC
-	-	TRBV5-1	TRBJ2-1	CASSLASPDNEQFF	TGCGCCAGCAGCTTGGCCTCACCGGACAATGAGCAGTTCTTC
-	-	TRBV7-8	TRBJ1-2	CASSLQGGVSGYAF	TGTGCCAGCAGCTTACAGGGAGGGGTATCTGGCTACGCCTTC
-	TRBD1	TRBV6-2/TRBV6-3	TRBJ1-1	CASSYYGTVKKNTEAFF	TGTGCCAGCAGTTACTATGGGACAGTAAAAAAGAACACTGAAGCTTTCTTT
-	TRBD1	TRBV7-2	TRBJ1-1	CASSYLVQGAEAFF	TGTGCCAGCAGCTACCTGGTACAGGGGGCTGAAGCTTTCTTT
-	-	TRBV5-1	TRBJ2-2	CASRAGHATGELFF	TGCGCCAGCAGGGCCGGACATGCCACCGGGGAGCTGTTTTTT